Shown below are 21 T cell receptor beta chains from a single sample sequenced in a study of blood T cell repertoires in COVID-19. TCRdb's copy holds only in-frame clones and misses some; the assay was immunoSEQ multiplex PCR. The table records 150,000 to 200,000 clones, around 83% of them present only once. The sequencing sample was made of peripheral blood. Receptors originate from a woman aged 65 to 85 with COVID-19, enrolled during active disease.

This clone was detected once. V gene TRBV5-1 combines with J gene TRBJ2-2; TRBD2 matches 7 bases. The CDR3 totals 16 residues. Per germline, CDR1 SGHRS and CDR2 YFSETQ. Germline trimming cut 1 base from V and 1 base from J; bases unmatched to any gene: 4. CDR3: CASSLNGGGNTGELFF. CDR3 coding DNA: TGCGCCAGCAGCTTGAATGGCGGGGGGAACACCGGGGAGCTGTTTTTT.

The rearrangement links TRBV29-1 to TRBJ2-2; the D is unclear. This CDR3 is built from 13 residues. Germline V gives CDR1 SQVTM, CDR2 ANQGSEA. V was shortened by 4 bases and J by 2 bases, with 8 bases between the two germline ends. This CDR3 reads CSVGGINTGELFF. The CDR3 DNA sequence: TGCAGCGTTGGAGGAATCAACACCGGGGAGCTGTTTTTT.

The V and J genes are TRBV5-1 and TRBJ2-3, with D possibly being TRBD2 (5 bases). Germline V gene data show CDR1 as SGHRS and CDR2 as YFSETQ. There are 15 residues in the CDR3. Trimming stripped 0 bases from V and 1 base from J, with 9 bases between. For the CDR3, the DNA is TGCGCCAGCAGCTTGGGGACTTCTCGCACAGATACGCAGTATTTT. Its translation: CASSLGTSRTDTQYF.

J is TRBJ2-7 and V is TRBV12-5; tentative D call: TRBD2 (5 bases). Looked up from germline, CDR1 is LGHNT and CDR2 is FRNRAP. The V gene lost 5 bases and the J gene lost 7 bases, with 15 bases spanning the gap. The CDR3 has 13 residues. The CDR3 loop reads CASGRTGSGEQYF. The CDR3 DNA follows: TGTGCTAGTGGTCGCACCGGGTCGGGGGAGCAGTACTTC.

The V gene is TRBV11-2, the J gene TRBJ2-7; D perhaps matches TRBD1 (7 bases). This CDR3 comprises 16 residues. The V end was cut by 0 bases, the J end by 5 bases, with 17 bases between. Germline V lookup: CDR1 SGHAT, CDR2 FQNNGV. The CDR3 sequence is CASSLETGRGSDEQYF. For the CDR3, the DNA is TGTGCCAGCAGCTTAGAGACAGGGCGGGGCAGCGACGAGCAGTACTTC.

V is TRBV5-6 and J is TRBJ1-2; D is unresolved. CDR3 length: 14 amino acids. V lost 1 base and J lost 2, with 9 bases in between. CDR1 and CDR2 from the germline V gene are SGHDT and YYEEEE. CDR3 sequence reads: CASSLFQKNYGYTF. The CDR3 DNA follows: TGTGCCAGCAGCTTGTTTCAGAAGAACTATGGCTACACCTTC. Filled out from reference TRBV5-6 and TRBJ1-2, the complete variable domain reads DAGVTQSPTHLIKTRGQQVTLRCSPKSGHDTVSWYQQALGQGPQFIFQYYEEEERQRGNFPDRFSGHQFPNYSSELNVNALLLGDSALYLCASSLFQKNYGYTFGSGTRLTVV.

The genes are TRBV5-4 and TRBJ2-3; possible D gene TRBD1, 6 bases. CDR1 is SGHNT, CDR2 YYREEE, per germline (reference sequence). The V and J ends lost 1 base and 5 bases respectively, with 14 bases between them. The CDR3 totals 15 residues. The CDR3 DNA follows: TGTGCCAGCAGCTTGCGGGCAGGGGCCGAAGATACGCAGTATTTT. As protein: CASSLRAGAEDTQYF.

The CDR3 loop is CASSSMGGLSYEQYF. The CDR3 DNA reads as TGTGCCAGCAGCTCAATGGGTGGGCTGTCCTACGAGCAGTACTTC. The V and J genes are TRBV7-2 and TRBJ2-7; D call uncertain. The germline V and J ends were trimmed by 4 bases and 1 base, with 14 bases remaining between them. This CDR3 is built from 15 residues. The germline gives CDR1 SGHTA, CDR2 FQGNSA.

The chain carries TRBV15 and TRBJ2-1, with 8 bases lining up with TRBD2. This CDR3 has 15 residues. Germline V gene lookup returns CDR1 LNHNV and CDR2 YYDKDF (reference sequence). V was pared by 0 bases and J by 6 bases, with 4 bases of the junction left unmatched. DNA of the CDR3: TGTGCCACCAGCAGAGAAAGCGGGAGTATCAATGAGCAGTTCTTC. It codes for CATSRESGSINEQFF.

This chain links TRBV27 with TRBJ2-7, with 14 bases fitting TRBD2. V was pared by 8 bases and J by 3 bases, with 6 bases of the junction left unmatched. The germline V gene has CDR1 MNHEY and CDR2 SMNVEV (reference sequence). The CDR3 sequence is 15 residues long. CDR3 in amino acids: CASRLAGGNVYEQYF. CDR3 bases: TGTGCCAGCCGACTAGCGGGAGGGAATGTCTACGAGCAGTACTTC.

The chain recombines TRBV5-1 with TRBJ2-7; 10 bases map to TRBD1. The CDR3 length is 15 residues. Germline V gene lookup returns CDR1 SGHRS and CDR2 YFSETQ. The J segment lost 5 bases and the V segment lost 5 bases, leaving 10 bases of the junction unmatched. The CDR3 DNA is TGCGCCAGCAGGGAGACCGGGACAGGGGCCCACGAGCAGTACTTC. This encodes CASRETGTGAHEQYF.

As regards this clone: This sample includes further DNA sequences coding for the same CDR3. The gene calls are TRBV18 and TRBJ2-3, with D maybe TRBD2 (6 bases). The CDR3 has 15 residues. Trimming left V 3 bases short and J 0 bases short, with 10 bases between. Germline loops: CDR1 KGHSH, CDR2 LQKENI. The CDR3: CASSPTSGSTDTQYF. DNA for the CDR3: TGTGCCAGCTCACCCACAAGCGGGAGCACAGATACGCAGTATTTT.

This chain uses TRBV5-4 with TRBJ2-7; 12 nucleotides agree with TRBD2. After removal of 4 bases from V and 0 bases from J, the junction contained 11 bases not matched to a gene. The CDR3 is 18 amino acids. CDR1 is SGHNT and CDR2 is YYREEE in the germline V gene (reference sequence). CDR3 DNA: TGTGCCAGCAGCCCCGGACTAGCGGGATCCCCTAGCTCCTACGAGCAGTACTTC. Translation: CASSPGLAGSPSSYEQYF.

This rearrangement joins TRBV2 to TRBJ1-5; 9 bases line up with TRBD1. V dropped 4 bases and J dropped 4; count of bases not matched to a gene: 2. The CDR3 runs 14 residues. Germline CDR1 SNHLY, CDR2 FYNNEI. In DNA, the CDR3 is TGTGCCAGCAGTGGCGGACAGGGGAATCAGCCCCAGCATTTT. It yields the protein CASSGGQGNQPQHF.

This chain links TRBV2 with TRBJ1-5; D call uncertain. V dropped 1 base and J dropped 4 bases, with 8 bases sitting between them. Germline CDR1 reads SNHLY; CDR2 reads FYNNEI. This CDR3 is 14 amino acids long. This CDR3 reads CASSEDSQNQPQHF. The CDR3 DNA reads TGTGCCAGCAGTGAAGACAGCCAAAATCAGCCCCAGCATTTT.

This chain links TRBV6-2 or TRBV6-3 with TRBJ1-4; 8 bases agree with TRBD1. The CDR3 length is 18 residues. V was clipped by 0 bases and J by 8 bases; unmatched bases: 14. Looked up from germline, CDR1 is MNHEY and CDR2 is SVGEGT. For the CDR3, the DNA is TGTGCCAGCAGTTACTCCTCACCATGGACAGGGTATTGGGAAAAACTGTTTTTT. It yields the protein CASSYSSPWTGYWEKLFF.

The V and J genes are TRBV7-6 and TRBJ2-2; 10 nucleotides line up with TRBD1. V gave up 3 bases and J gave up 2 bases; unmatched junction bases: 3. Germline lookup yields CDR1 SGHVS and CDR2 FNYEAQ. This CDR3 comprises 16 residues. The CDR3 DNA reads as TGTGCCAGCAGCTTTCGGGACAGGGGTAACACCGGGGAGCTGTTTTTT. Translation: CASSFRDRGNTGELFF. The variable domain in full, with the rest retrieved from reference TRBV7-6 and TRBJ2-2, is GAGVSQSPRYKVTKRGQDVALRCDPISGHVSLYWYRQALGQGPEFLTYFNYEAQQDKSGLPNDRFSAERPEGSISTLTIQRTEQRDSAMYRCASSFRDRGNTGELFFGEGSRLTVL.

The V and J genes are TRBV19 and TRBJ2-5, with TRBD1 identical over 11 bases. The J segment lost 6 bases and the V segment lost 6 bases, leaving 9 bases of the junction unmatched. The CDR3 is 15 amino acids. Germline values: CDR1 LNHDA, CDR2 SQIVND (reference sequence). The CDR3 bases are TGTGCCAGTAGCCTCACCGGGACAGGGGGTCAGACCCAGTACTTC. Translated, it gives CASSLTGTGGQTQYF.

This clone occurred once. The chain employs TRBV7-9 and TRBJ2-2; 12 bases are a match to TRBD1. The CDR3 loop spans 17 amino acids. Germline-derived CDR1 and CDR2 are SEHNR and FQNEAQ (reference sequence). Unmatched junction bases numbered 7, after V lost 2 bases and J lost 6 bases. In DNA form, the CDR3 reads TGTGCCAGCAGCTTAAAAGGGACAGGGGGCTCGGCCGGGGAGCTGTTTTTT. Translation: CASSLKGTGGSAGELFF. Filled out from reference TRBV7-9 and TRBJ2-2, the complete variable domain reads DTGVSQNPRHKITKRGQNVTFRCDPISEHNRLYWYRQTLGQGPEFLTYFQNEAQLEKSRLLSDRFSAERPKGSFSTLEIQRTEQGDSAMYLCASSLKGTGGSAGELFFGEGSRLTVL.

The genes are TRBV5-1 and TRBJ2-3, with D possibly matching TRBD1 (5 bases). V lost 6 bases to trimming and J lost 2 bases, with 19 bases between them. CDR1 is SGHRS and CDR2 is YFSETQ in the germline V gene. The CDR3 has 16 amino acids. The CDR3: CASTLPPRGPTDTQYF. CDR3 DNA sequence: TGCGCCAGCACCCTCCCCCCAAGGGGCCCCACAGATACGCAGTATTTT.

The chain is built from TRBV21-1 and TRBJ2-7; TRBD2 is the table's D call and was not checked against the DNA. TRBV21-1 is labeled a pseudogene. The length of the CDR3 is 16 residues. The CDR3 DNA reads TGTGCCAGCAGCAAATTCGTGCGGGCCGCCGCCTACGAGCAGTACTTC. Translation: CASSKFVRAAAYEQYF.